This T cell receptor beta chain is drawn from a study of cytomegalovirus exposure and HLA in healthy donors. V lost 5 bases to trimming and J lost 4 bases; unmatched junction nucleotides: 11. The CDR3 covers 17 residues. The germline V gene encodes CDR1 SEHNR and CDR2 FQNEAQ (reference sequence). Concerning this clone itself: Its antigen is as yet unknown.

The PCR was carried out with 60 Vbeta primers and 13 Jbeta primers. Authors' data handling: In a later analysis, of 80 million or so unique beta chains, 9 million to 11 million appeared in at least two donors. Repertoires were generated with immunoSEQ multiplex PCR, while TCRdb's copy carries only in-frame clones and drops some. The DNA gave D and trimming, while V, J and clone size come from that table. In all, the sample yields tens of thousands of clones. Notes on the study in general: An Asian-associated ancestry cluster reportedly showed fewer N-insertions than the roughly 670-donor mean in a later analysis. In presence/absence analyses, roughly uniform sequencing depth across donors was assumed.

The source material was PBMCs. The chain links TRBV7-9 to TRBJ2-1; TRBD1 matches 10 bases. The clonotype comes from a female donor in good health and CMV-seropositive. The CDR3 DNA reads TGTGCCAGCAGCGGCATTCACGGACAGGGGGTTTACAATGAGCAGTTCTTC. It yields the protein CASSGIHGQGVYNEQFF.